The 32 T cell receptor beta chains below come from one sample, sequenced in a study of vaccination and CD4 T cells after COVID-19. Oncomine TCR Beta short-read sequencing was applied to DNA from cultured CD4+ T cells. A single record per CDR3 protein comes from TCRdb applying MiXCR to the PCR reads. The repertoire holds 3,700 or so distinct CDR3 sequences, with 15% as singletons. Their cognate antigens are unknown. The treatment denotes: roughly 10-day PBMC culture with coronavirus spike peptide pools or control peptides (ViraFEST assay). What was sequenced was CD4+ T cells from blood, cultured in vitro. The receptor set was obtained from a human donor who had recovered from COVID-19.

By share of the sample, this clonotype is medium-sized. The CDR3 DNA reads TGTGCCAGCAGCCCCACCCCCCCGGGGTCGGGTGGCTACACCTTC. This sequence encodes CASSPTPPGSGGYTF. The chain has TRBV12-3 or TRBV12-4 and TRBJ1-2; D call uncertain. The CDR3 consists of 15 residues. Trimming shortened V by 6 bases and J by 7 bases, and 21 bases separated the two germline ends.

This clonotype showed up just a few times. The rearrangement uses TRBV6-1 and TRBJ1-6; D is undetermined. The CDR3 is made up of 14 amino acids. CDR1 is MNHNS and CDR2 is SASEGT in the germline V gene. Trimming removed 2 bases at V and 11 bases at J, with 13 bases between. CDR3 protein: CASSETLSGTPLHF. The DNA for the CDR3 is TGTGCCAGCAGTGAAACTCTAAGCGGTACACCCCTCCACTTT.

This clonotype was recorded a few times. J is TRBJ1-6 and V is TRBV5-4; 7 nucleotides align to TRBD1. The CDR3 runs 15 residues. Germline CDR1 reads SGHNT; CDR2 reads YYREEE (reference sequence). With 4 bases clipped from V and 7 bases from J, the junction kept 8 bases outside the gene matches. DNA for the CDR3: TGTGCCAGCAGCCCGCAAGGGGGCAACAATTCACCCCTCCACTTT. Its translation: CASSPQGGNNSPLHF. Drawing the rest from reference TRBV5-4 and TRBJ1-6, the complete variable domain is ETGVTQSPTHLIKTRGQQVTLRCSSQSGHNTVSWYQQALGQGPQFIFQYYREEENGRGNFPPRFSGLQFPNYSSELNVNALELDDSALYLCASSPQGGNNSPLHFGNGTRLTVT.

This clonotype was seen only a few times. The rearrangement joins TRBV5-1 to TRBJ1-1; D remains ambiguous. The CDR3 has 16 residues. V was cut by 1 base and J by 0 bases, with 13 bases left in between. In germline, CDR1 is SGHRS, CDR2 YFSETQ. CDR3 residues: CASSLTGNVMNTEAFF. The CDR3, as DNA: TGCGCCAGCAGCTTGACCGGAAACGTAATGAACACTGAAGCTTTCTTT.

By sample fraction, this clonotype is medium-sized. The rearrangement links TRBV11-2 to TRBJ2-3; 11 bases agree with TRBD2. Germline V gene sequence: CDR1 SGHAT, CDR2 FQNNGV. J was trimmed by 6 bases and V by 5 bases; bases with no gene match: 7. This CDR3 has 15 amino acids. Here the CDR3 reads CASSALAGGRDTQYF. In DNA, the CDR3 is TGTGCCAGCAGCGCTCTAGCGGGGGGAAGGGATACGCAGTATTTT.

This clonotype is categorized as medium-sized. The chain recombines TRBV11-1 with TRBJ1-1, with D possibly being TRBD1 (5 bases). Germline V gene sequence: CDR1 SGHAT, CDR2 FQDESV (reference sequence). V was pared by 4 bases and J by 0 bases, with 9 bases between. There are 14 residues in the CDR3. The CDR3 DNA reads TGTGCCAGCAGCTGGGACCGACTGAACACTGAAGCTTTCTTT. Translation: CASSWDRLNTEAFF.

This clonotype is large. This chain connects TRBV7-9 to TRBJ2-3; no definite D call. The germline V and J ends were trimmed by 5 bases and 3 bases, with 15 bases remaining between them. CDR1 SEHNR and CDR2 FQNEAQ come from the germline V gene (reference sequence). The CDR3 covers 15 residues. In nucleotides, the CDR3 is TGTGCCAGCAGCCCAACGGCGGCGGTTACAGATACGCAGTATTTT. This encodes CASSPTAAVTDTQYF.

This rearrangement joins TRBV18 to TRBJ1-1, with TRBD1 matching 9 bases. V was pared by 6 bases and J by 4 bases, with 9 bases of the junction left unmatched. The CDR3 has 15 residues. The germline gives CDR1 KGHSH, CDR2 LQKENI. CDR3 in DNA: TGTGCCAGCTCGCCTCAACAGGGGGCGGGCACTGAAGCTTTCTTT. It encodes CASSPQQGAGTEAFF.

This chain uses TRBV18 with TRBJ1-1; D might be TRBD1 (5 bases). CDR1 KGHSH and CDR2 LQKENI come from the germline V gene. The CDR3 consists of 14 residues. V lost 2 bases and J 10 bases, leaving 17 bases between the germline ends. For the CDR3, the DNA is TGTGCCAGCTCACCAGCCAGGGCCACAGGAGGAGCTTTCTTT. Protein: CASSPARATGGAFF.

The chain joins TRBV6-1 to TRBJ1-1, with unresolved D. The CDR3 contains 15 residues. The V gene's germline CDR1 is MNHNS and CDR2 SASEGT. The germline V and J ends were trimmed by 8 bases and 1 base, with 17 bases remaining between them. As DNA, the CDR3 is TGTGCCAGCCTACCTACCTACCCGGGGAACACTGAAGCTTTCTTT. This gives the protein CASLPTYPGNTEAFF.

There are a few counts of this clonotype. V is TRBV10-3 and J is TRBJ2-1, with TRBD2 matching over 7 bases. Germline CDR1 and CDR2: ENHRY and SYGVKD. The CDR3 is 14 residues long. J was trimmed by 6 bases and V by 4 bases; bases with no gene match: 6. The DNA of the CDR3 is TGTGCCATCAGTGGCCAAGCGGGGTTCAATGAGCAGTTCTTC. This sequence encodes CAISGQAGFNEQFF.

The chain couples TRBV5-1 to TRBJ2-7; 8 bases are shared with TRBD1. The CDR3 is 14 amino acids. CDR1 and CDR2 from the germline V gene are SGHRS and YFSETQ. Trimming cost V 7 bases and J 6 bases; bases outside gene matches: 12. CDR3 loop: CASAIQGGTPEQYF. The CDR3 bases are TGCGCCAGCGCCATACAGGGGGGAACGCCCGAGCAGTACTTC.

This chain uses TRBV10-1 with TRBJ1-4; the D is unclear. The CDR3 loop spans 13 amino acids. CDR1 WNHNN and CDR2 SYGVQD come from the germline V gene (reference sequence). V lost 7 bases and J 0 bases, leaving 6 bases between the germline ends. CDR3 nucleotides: TGCGCCAGCAAACCAGCAACTAATGAAAAACTGTTTTTT. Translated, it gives CASKPATNEKLFF.

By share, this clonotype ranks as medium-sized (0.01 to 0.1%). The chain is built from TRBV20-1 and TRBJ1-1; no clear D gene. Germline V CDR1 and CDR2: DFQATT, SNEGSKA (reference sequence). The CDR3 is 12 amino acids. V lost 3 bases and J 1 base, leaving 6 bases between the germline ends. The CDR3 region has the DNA TGCAGTGCTAGTAGAACGAACACTGAAGCTTTCTTT. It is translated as CSASRTNTEAFF.

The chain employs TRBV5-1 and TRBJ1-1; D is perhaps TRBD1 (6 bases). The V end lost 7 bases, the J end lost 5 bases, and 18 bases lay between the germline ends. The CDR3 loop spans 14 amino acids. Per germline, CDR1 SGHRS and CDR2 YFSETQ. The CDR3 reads CASGRGASSTEAFF. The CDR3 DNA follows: TGCGCCAGCGGGAGGGGGGCGAGTAGTACTGAAGCTTTCTTT.

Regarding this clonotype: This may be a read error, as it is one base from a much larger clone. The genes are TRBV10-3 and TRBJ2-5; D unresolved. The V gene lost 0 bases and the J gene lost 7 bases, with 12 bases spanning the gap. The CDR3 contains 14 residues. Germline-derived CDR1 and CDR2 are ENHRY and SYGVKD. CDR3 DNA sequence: TGTGCCATCAGTGAGTCGAACGGGCTGGGGACCCAGTACTTC. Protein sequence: CAISESNGLGTQYF.

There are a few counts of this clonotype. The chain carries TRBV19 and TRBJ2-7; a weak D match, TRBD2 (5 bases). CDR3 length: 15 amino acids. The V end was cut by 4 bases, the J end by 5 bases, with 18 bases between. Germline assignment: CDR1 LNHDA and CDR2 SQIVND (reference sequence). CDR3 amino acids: CASSRVGLVGDEQYF. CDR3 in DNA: TGTGCCAGTAGTAGGGTCGGGTTGGTCGGGGACGAGCAGTACTTC. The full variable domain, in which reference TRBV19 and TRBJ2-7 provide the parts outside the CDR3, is DGGITQSPKYLFRKEGQNVTLSCEQNLNHDAMYWYRQDPGQGLRLIYYSQIVNDFQKGDIAEGYSVSREKKESFPLTVTSAQKNPTAFYLCASSRVGLVGDEQYFGPGTRLTVT.

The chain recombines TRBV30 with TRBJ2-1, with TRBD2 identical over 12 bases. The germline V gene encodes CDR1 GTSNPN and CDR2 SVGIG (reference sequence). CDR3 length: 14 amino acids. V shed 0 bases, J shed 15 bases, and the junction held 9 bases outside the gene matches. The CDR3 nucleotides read TGTGCCTGGAGTGTACTCGGGACTAGCGGGTTACTGTTCTTC. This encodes CAWSVLGTSGLLFF.

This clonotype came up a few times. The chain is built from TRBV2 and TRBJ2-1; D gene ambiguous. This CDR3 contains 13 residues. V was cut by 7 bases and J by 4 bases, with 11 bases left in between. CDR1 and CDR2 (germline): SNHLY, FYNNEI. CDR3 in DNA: TGTGCCAGCATGAACAGAATATACAATGAGCAGTTCTTC. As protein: CASMNRIYNEQFF.

CDR3 DNA sequence: TGTGCCAGCAGCTCACTAGCTGGAGGTCAAGATACGCAGTATTTT. This sequence encodes CASSSLAGGQDTQYF. The V and J genes are TRBV11-2 and TRBJ2-3, with D tentatively TRBD2 (6 bases). Germline loops: CDR1 SGHAT, CDR2 FQNNGV. Between the trimmed V and J ends, which lost 4 bases and 5 bases, there was a span of 16 bases. The CDR3 runs to 15 residues.

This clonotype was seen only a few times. The CDR3 DNA sequence: TGTGCCACCGTTGAGGACAGGCGGAACGAGCAGTACTTC. Its translation: CATVEDRRNEQYF. J is TRBJ2-7 and V is TRBV6-1; 7 bases align to TRBD1. V was pared by 10 bases and J by 5 bases, with 11 bases of the junction left unmatched. This CDR3 comprises 13 residues. Germline loops: CDR1 MNHNS, CDR2 SASEGT.

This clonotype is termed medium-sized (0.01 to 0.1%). CDR3 residues: CSASQGPNQPQHF. CDR3 in DNA: TGCAGTGCTAGTCAGGGCCCCAATCAGCCCCAGCATTTT. The chain has TRBV20-1 and TRBJ1-5; weak D call: TRBD1 (5 bases). The CDR3 spans 13 residues. Trimming stripped 3 bases from V and 3 bases from J, with 9 bases between. Germline-derived CDR1 and CDR2 are DFQATT and SNEGSKA (reference sequence).

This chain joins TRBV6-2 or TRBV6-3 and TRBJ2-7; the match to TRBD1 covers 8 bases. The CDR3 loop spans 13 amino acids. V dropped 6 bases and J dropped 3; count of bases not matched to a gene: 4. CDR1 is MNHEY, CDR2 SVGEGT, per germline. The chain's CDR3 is CASRSTGDYEQYF. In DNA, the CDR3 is TGTGCCAGCAGATCGACAGGGGACTACGAGCAGTACTTC.

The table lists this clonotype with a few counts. In DNA, the CDR3 is TGTGCCAGCTCACCACTTGCGGGGGTAACAGATACGCAGTATTTT. As protein: CASSPLAGVTDTQYF. The chain joins TRBV18 to TRBJ2-3; 7 nucleotides line up with TRBD2. J was trimmed by 3 bases and V by 1 base; bases with no gene match: 4. The CDR3 totals 15 residues. Germline assignment: CDR1 KGHSH and CDR2 LQKENI.

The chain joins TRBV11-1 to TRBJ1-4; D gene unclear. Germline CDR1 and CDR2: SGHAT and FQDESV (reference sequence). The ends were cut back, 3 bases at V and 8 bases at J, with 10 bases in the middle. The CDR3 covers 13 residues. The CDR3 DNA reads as TGTGCCAGCAGCTTCGGTGGTTACGAAAAACTGTTTTTT. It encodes CASSFGGYEKLFF.

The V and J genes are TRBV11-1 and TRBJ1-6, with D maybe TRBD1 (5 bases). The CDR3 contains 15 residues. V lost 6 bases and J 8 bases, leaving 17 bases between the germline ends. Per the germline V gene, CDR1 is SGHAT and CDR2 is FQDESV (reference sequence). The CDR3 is CASRRDLTQDSPLHF. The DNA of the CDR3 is TGTGCCAGCAGAAGGGACCTCACACAGGATTCACCCCTCCACTTT.

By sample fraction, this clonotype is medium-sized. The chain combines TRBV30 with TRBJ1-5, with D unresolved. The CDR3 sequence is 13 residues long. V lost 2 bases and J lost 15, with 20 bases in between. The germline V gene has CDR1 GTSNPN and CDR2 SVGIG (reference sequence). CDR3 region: CAWSRSEGLLMHF. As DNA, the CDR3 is TGTGCCTGGAGTCGTTCGGAAGGACTGCTAATGCATTTT.

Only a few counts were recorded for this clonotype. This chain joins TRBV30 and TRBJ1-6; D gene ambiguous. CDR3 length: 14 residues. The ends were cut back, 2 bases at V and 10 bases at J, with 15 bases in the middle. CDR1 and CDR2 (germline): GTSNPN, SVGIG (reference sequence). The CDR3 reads CAWSQKGYLSPLHF. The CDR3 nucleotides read TGTGCCTGGAGTCAGAAGGGCTACTTATCACCCCTCCACTTT.

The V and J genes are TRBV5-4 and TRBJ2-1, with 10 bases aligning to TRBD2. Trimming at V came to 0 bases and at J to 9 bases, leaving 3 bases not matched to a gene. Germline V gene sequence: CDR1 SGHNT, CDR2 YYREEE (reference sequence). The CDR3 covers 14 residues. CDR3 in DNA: TGTGCCAGCAGCTTGGAGGCTAGCGGGAGTGAGCAGTTCTTC. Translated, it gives CASSLEASGSEQFF.

In DNA form, the CDR3 reads TGTGCCAGCAGCCAAGGCTACTCATCGTCGGGCGAGCAGTACTTC. Its protein is CASSQGYSSSGEQYF. This chain links TRBV3-1 with TRBJ2-7; no reliable D call. The V end was cut by 1 base, the J end by 6 bases, with 16 bases between. The germline V gene has CDR1 LGHDT and CDR2 YNNKEL (reference sequence). The CDR3 sequence is 15 residues long.

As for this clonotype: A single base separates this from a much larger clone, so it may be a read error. The CDR3 DNA reads TGTGCCAGCTCTCTGACAGGGGCGAACACCGGGGAGCTGTTTTTT. This gives the protein CASSLTGANTGELFF. The chain couples TRBV18 to TRBJ2-2, with 8 bases identical to TRBD1. The trim removed 6 bases at V and 0 bases at J, leaving 3 bases unmatched. The CDR3 covers 15 residues. The germline gives CDR1 KGHSH, CDR2 LQKENI.

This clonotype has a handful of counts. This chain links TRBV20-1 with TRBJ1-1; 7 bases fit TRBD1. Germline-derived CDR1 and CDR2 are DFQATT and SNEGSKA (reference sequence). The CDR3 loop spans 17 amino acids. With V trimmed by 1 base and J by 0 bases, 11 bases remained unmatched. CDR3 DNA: TGCAGTGCTAGAGCAACCGGTCAGGGGGGAATGAACACTGAAGCTTTCTTT. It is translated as CSARATGQGGMNTEAFF.